This T cell receptor (beta chain) was retrieved from a study of cytomegalovirus exposure and HLA in healthy donors. The study ran its PCR with 60 Vbeta and 13 Jbeta primers. Assay used: immunoSEQ multiplex PCR; TCRdb lists only in-frame clones, some missing. The sample has some 120,000 clones, more than 75% seen once; the top ten hold less than 15%. The germline V and J ends were trimmed by 7 bases and 3 bases, with 16 bases remaining between them. CDR1 and CDR2 from the germline V gene are GTSNPN and SVGIG (reference sequence). The CDR3 is made up of 14 amino acids. The sequence came from a woman aged 40 to 55 in good health and CMV-seropositive. The specimen sequenced was PBMCs. The chain combines TRBV30 with TRBJ1-5, with a tentative D call TRBD1 (5 bases). The CDR3 DNA reads TGTGCCTCTGGCAGCAGGGTGGCCAATCAGCCCCAGCATTTT. Protein product: CASGSRVANQPQHF.